The rows below give T cell receptor beta chains drawn from one sample of a study of shared clonotypes between healthy human individuals. The assay was immunoSEQ multiplex PCR, and TCRdb's table has in-frame clones only and misses some. The data show 180,000 or so clones, over 85% seen once. Sequencing was done on a sample of naive CD4+ T cells sorted from blood. These receptors were collected from a woman aged 30 to 39 in good health. Each CDR3 is given without its conserved first and last residue.

j_call v_call cdr3_aa
TRBJ2-2 TRBV5-1 ASSHGQGATGELF
TRBJ2-1 TRBV7-7 ASSLGRAFGVNEQF
TRBJ2-3 TRBV28 ASSESGFGFGTDTQY
TRBJ2-3 TRBV11-2 ASSLVSTDTQY
TRBJ2-2 TRBV28 ASSPPRAGELF
TRBJ1-2 TRBV2 ASSRTGLYGYT
NA TRBV10-3 AISGLAGYYEQY
TRBJ1-2 TRBV4-1 ASSQGPGRFNYGYT
TRBJ1-3 TRBV10-2 ASSVSGFGNTIY
TRBJ2-7 TRBV7-6 ASSFTGGPTYEQY
TRBJ1-5 TRBV27 ASSPGPGGNQPQH
TRBJ1-2 TRBV18 ASSPGPPGTGSGYT
TRBJ2-2 TRBV20-1 SARDRGELF
TRBJ2-5 TRBV27 ASSLTPSGWGVTQETQY
TRBJ1-4 TRBV28 ASSPGDRGLANEKLF
TRBJ1-3 TRBV19 ASSRRENSGNTIY
TRBJ2-1 TRBV2 ASSGLAGRNEQF
TRBJ2-7 TRBV30 AWAHPGLAVYEQY
TRBJ1-5 TRBV30 AWSPRTGPLSQPVGPQH
TRBJ2-7 TRBV7-9 ASSFTGRNYEQY
TRBJ2-3 TRBV5-1 ASSLEASGYRRTDTQY
TRBJ2-7 TRBV4-1 ASSQNLAGAFYEQY
NA TRBV11-3 ASSLAGNYEQY
TRBJ1-5 TRBV19 ASSNREYNQPQH
TRBJ1-2 TRBV2 ASSETAVYGYT
TRBJ2-1 TRBV7-2 ASSLAWGGSHNEQF
TRBJ2-1 TRBV30 AWSILAGGPNEQF
TRBJ2-7 TRBV6-5 ASRPTGYEQY
TRBJ2-7 TRBV21-1 ASSKPGAGQVPYEQY
TRBJ2-7 TRBV14 ASSSQGPYEQY
TRBJ1-5 TRBV2 ASNRQAINQPQH
TRBJ1-4 TRBV15 ATSPPGRAPNEKLF
TRBJ2-7 TRBV7-9 ASSPNGTGGFYEQY
TRBJ1-2 TRBV6-5 ASSGTYGYT
TRBJ1-1 TRBV5-1 ASSFSPSNTEAF
TRBJ2-7 TRBV5-5 ASSFSLLGWGGVGVEQY
TRBJ1-1 TRBV13 ASSGTRNTEAF
TRBJ2-1 TRBV5-1 ASSPSAGGTDEQF
TRBJ1-4 TRBV28 ASSLSGTNEKLF
TRBJ2-1 TRBV11-3 ASSSRGSGSYNEQF
TRBJ2-3 TRBV5-4 ASTPRAGGPGDTQY
TRBJ1-4 TRBV19 ASSFSRGVNEKLF
TRBJ2-1 TRBV4-1 ASSQPLRGNEQF
TRBJ1-4 TRBV28 ASSGPGQFNEKLF
TRBJ1-1 TRBV5-1 ASSPPGQGDGGEAF
NA TRBV23-1 ASSQSKDRGRRLSYEQY
TRBJ2-7 TRBV7-9 ASSPTVYEQY
TRBJ2-1 TRBV7-8 ASSLGVLDNEQF
TRBJ2-1 TRBV7-9 ASSSAGTSGTEQF
TRBJ2-7 TRBV2 ASSGTRSSYEQY
TRBJ2-6 TRBV27 ASSPRGRGQHSGANVLT
TRBJ2-7 TRBV27 ASRGLAGAHEQY
TRBJ1-2 TRBV28 ATGPNYGYT
TRBJ2-7 TRBV28 ASSPHQGSSYEQY
NA TRBV18 ASSPRLAGGNEQY
TRBJ2-5 TRBV15 ATSGYRGEQY
NA TRBV5-1 ASNLAGSYEQY
TRBJ1-1 TRBV5-5 ASSPGPMNTEAF
TRBJ2-7 TRBV5-1 ASSPDRAPSYEQY